This TCR beta chain was captured in a study of PD-L1 blockade in urothelial cancer. Looking at the study overall: Male patients with bladder-origin urothelial cancer numbered about 90% of the 29. Treatment start was followed by blood analysis at 3 weeks (second dose) and again at 6 weeks.

Spiked synthetic TCR analogs estimated absolute template abundance per PCR. Sequencing was performed with immunoSEQ multiplex PCR; in TCRdb, only in-frame clones are kept and a portion is missing. The sample lists about 52,000 clones, about 75% occurring once. Time point meaning: pretreatment peripheral blood. The sample was PBMCs, taken around atezolizumab (anti-PD-L1) treatment. This clonotype was obtained from a man aged 65 to 79 with urothelial cancer.

The CDR3 loop is CASSPGDRVGNTIYF. For the CDR3, the DNA is TGTGCCAGCAGTCCAGGGGACAGGGTAGGAAACACCATATATTTT. The genes are TRBV28 and TRBJ1-3, with 9 bases fitting TRBD1. The trim removed 5 bases at V and 4 bases at J, leaving 6 bases unmatched. The CDR3 covers 15 residues. The germline gives CDR1 MDHEN, CDR2 SYDVKM.